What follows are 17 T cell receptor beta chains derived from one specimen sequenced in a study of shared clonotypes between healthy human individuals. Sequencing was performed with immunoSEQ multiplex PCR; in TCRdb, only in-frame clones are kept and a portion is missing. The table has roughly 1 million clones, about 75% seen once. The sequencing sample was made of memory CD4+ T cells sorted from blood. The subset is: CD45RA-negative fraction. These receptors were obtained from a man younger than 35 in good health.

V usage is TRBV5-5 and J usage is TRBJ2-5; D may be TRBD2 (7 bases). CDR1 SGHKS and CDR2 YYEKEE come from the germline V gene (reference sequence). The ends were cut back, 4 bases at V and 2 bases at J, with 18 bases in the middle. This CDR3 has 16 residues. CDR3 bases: TGTGCCAGCAGCCTAAAGGGGGTAGCGGGTCAAGAGACCCAGTACTTC. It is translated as CASSLKGVAGQETQYF.

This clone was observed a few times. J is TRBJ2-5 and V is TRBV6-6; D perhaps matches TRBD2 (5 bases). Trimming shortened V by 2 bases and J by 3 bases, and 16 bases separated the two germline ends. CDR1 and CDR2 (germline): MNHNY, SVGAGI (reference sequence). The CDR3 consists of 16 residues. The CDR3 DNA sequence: TGTGCCAGCAGTTACACAAAAACTAGAGGCAAAGAGACCCAGTACTTC. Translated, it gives CASSYTKTRGKETQYF.

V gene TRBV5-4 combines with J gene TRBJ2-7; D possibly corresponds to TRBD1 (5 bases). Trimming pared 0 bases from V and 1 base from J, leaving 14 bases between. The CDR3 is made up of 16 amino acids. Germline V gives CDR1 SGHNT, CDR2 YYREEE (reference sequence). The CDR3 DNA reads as TGTGCCAGCAGCTTGGAGGTCCGGACACCATCCTACGAGCAGTACTTC. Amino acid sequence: CASSLEVRTPSYEQYF.

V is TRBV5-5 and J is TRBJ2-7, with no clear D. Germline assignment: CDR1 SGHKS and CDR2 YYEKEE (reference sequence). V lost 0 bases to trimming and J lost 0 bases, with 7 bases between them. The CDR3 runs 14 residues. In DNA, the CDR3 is TGTGCCAGCAGCTTGGGCGCTAACTCCTACGAGCAGTACTTC. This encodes CASSLGANSYEQYF.

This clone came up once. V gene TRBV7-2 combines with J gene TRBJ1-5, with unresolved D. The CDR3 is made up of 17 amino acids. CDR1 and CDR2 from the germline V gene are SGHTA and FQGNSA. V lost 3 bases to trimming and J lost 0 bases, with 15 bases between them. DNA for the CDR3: TGTGCCAGCAGCTTGGATCGGACGGGATATAGCAATCAGCCCCAGCATTTT. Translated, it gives CASSLDRTGYSNQPQHF.

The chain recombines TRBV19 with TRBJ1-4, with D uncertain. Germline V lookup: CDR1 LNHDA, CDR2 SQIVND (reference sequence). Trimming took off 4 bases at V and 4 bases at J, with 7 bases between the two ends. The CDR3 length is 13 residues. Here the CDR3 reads CASSNRGNEKLFF. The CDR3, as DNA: TGTGCCAGTAGTAACAGAGGTAATGAAAAACTGTTTTTT.

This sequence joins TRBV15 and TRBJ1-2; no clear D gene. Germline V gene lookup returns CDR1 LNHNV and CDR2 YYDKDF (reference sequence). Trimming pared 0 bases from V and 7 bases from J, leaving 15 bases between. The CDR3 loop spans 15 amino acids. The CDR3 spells CATSRESGFSSGYTF. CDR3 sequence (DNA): TGTGCCACCAGCAGAGAATCGGGGTTCTCTAGTGGCTACACCTTC.

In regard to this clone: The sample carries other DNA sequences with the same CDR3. The CDR3 reads CASSLATSGINEQFF. The CDR3 DNA reads as TGCGCCAGCAGCTTGGCCACTAGCGGGATCAATGAGCAGTTCTTC. This rearrangement joins TRBV5-1 to TRBJ2-1, with 10 bases matching TRBD2. J gave up 6 bases and V 0 bases, and 3 bases lay outside the gene matches. Germline V CDR1 and CDR2: SGHRS, YFSETQ. CDR3 length: 15 amino acids.

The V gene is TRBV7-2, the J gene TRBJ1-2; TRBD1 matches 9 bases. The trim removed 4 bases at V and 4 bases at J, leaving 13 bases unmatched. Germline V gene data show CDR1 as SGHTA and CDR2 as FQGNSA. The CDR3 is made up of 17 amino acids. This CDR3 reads CASSYYGGQGLTYGYTF. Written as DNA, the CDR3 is TGTGCCAGCAGCTACTACGGCGGACAGGGGCTGACCTATGGCTACACCTTC. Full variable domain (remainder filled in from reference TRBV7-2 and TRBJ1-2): GAGVSQSPSNKVTEKGKDVELRCDPISGHTALYWYRQSLGQGLEFLIYFQGNSAPDKSGLPSDRFSAERTGGSVSTLTIQRTQQEDSAVYLCASSYYGGQGLTYGYTFGSGTRLTVV.

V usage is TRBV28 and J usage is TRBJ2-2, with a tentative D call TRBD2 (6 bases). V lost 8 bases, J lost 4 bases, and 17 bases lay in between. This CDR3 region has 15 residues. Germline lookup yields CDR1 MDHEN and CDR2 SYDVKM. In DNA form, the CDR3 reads TGTGCCAGCCACCTGGGAGCTAGCGTCACCGGGGAGCTGTTTTTT. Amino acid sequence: CASHLGASVTGELFF.

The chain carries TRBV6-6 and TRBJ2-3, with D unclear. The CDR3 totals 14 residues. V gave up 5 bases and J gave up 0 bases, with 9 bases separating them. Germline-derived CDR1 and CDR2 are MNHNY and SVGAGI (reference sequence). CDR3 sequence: CASSVDGSTDTQYF. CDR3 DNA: TGTGCCAGCAGTGTGGACGGTAGCACAGATACGCAGTATTTT.

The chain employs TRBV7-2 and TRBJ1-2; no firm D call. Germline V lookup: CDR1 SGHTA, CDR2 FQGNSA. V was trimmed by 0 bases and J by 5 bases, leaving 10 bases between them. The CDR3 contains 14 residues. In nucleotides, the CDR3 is TGTGCCAGCAGCTTAGCCTCGGACGGATATGGCTACACCTTC. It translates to CASSLASDGYGYTF.

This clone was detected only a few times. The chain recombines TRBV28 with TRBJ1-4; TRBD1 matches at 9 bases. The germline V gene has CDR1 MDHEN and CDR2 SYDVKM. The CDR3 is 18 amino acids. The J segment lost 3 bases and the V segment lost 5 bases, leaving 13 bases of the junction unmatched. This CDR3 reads CASSQAGGQGLANEKLFF. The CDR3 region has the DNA TGTGCCAGCAGTCAGGCCGGGGGACAGGGTCTGGCTAATGAAAAACTGTTTTTT. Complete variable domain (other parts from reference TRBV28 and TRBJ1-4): DVKVTQSSRYLVKRTGEKVFLECVQDMDHENMFWYRQDPGLGLRLIYFSYDVKMKEKGDIPEGYSVSREKKERFSLILESASTNQTSMYLCASSQAGGQGLANEKLFFGSGTQLSVL.

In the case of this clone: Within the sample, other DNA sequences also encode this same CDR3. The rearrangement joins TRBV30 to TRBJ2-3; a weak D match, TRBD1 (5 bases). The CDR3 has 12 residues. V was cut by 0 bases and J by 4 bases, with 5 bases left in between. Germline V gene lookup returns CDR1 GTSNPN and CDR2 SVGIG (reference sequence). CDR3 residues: CAWSVQADTQYF. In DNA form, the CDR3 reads TGTGCCTGGAGTGTACAGGCAGATACGCAGTATTTT.

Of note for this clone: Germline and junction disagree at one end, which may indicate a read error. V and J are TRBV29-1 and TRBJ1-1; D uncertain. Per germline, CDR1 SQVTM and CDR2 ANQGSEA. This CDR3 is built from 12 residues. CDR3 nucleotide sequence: TGCAGCGTTGCAGGAGGGAACCCTGAAGCTTTCTTT. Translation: CSVAGGNPEAFF.

The CDR3 spells CASHRTSGDEQYF. The DNA of the CDR3 is TGTGCCAGCCACCGGACTAGCGGGGACGAGCAGTACTTC. The chain joins TRBV2 to TRBJ2-7, with TRBD2 matching over 12 bases. This CDR3 has 13 residues. J gave up 5 bases and V 8 bases, and 4 bases lay outside the gene matches. CDR1 is SNHLY and CDR2 is FYNNEI in the germline V gene.

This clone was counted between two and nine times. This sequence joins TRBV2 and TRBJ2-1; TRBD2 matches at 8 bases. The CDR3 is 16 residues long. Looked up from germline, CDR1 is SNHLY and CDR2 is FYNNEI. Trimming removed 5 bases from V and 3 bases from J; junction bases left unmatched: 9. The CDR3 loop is CASSQGGGTLYNEQFF. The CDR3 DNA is TGTGCCAGCAGTCAGGGCGGGGGGACCCTCTACAATGAGCAGTTCTTC.